This T cell receptor beta chain came from a study of blood T cell repertoires in COVID-19. Study at large: T cells, B-cell-depleted T cells, or PBMCs provided the cDNA or gDNA that served as material.

TCRdb's copy holds only in-frame clones and misses some; the assay was immunoSEQ multiplex PCR. The data show tens of thousands of clones, with about 86% seen just once and approximately 6.8% held by the top ten. Unmatched junction bases numbered 7, after V lost 4 bases and J lost 1 base. Per germline, CDR1 SGDLS and CDR2 YYNGEE. The CDR3 has 16 amino acids. This clone was counted a few times. The receptor comes from a man in his fifties or sixties with acute or convalescent COVID-19. The sample taken for sequencing was peripheral blood. The V and J genes are TRBV9 and TRBJ2-2; 7 bases align to TRBD1. CDR3 bases: TGTGCCAGCAGCCTACGGGACAGAATGAACACCGGGGAGCTGTTTTTT. This codes for CASSLRDRMNTGELFF.